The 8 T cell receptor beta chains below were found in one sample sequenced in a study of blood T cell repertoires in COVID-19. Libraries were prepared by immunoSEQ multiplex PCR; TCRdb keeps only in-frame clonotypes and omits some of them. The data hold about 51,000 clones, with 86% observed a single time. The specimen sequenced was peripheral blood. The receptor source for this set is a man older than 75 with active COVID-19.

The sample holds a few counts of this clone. CDR3 protein: CASSTNRGRGTSYNEQFF. The CDR3 bases are TGTGCCAGCAGCACCAACAGGGGGCGGGGGACCTCCTACAATGAGCAGTTCTTC. V gene TRBV7-8 combines with J gene TRBJ2-1; TRBD1 agrees at 9 bases. CDR1 is SGHVS, CDR2 FQNEAQ, per germline. After removal of 5 bases from V and 0 bases from J, the junction contained 11 bases not matched to a gene. The CDR3 covers 18 residues.

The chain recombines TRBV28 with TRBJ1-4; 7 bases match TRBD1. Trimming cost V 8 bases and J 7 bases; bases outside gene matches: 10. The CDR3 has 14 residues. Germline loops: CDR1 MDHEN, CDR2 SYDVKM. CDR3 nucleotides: TGTGCCAGCGGGGGACAGTCAGGGAGTGAAAAACTGTTTTTT. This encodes CASGGQSGSEKLFF.

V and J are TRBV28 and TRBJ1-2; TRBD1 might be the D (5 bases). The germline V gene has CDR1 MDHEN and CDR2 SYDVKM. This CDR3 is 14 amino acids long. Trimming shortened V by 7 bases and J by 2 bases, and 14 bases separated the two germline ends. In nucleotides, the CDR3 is TGTGCCAGCACGGGGGGACGACTAAACTATGGCTACACCTTC. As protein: CASTGGRLNYGYTF.

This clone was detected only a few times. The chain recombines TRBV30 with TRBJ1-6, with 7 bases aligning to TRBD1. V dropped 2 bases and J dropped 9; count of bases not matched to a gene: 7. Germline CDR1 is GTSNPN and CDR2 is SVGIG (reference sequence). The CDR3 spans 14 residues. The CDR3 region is CAWSRQGSGSPLHF. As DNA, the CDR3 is TGTGCCTGGAGTCGACAGGGCTCTGGTTCACCCCTCCACTTT.

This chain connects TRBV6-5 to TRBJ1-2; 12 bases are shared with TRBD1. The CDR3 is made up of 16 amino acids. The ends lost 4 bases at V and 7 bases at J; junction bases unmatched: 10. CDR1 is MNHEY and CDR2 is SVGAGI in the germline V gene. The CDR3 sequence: CASSSGQGALNPGYTF. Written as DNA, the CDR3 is TGTGCCAGCAGTTCGGGACAGGGGGCGCTTAATCCTGGCTACACCTTC.

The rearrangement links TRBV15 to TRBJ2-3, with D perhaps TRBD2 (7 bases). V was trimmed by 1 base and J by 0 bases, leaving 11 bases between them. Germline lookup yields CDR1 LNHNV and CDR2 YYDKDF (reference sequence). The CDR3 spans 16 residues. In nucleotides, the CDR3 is TGTGCCACCAGCAGAGGGGGGGGCGGGAGCACAGATACGCAGTATTTT. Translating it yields CATSRGGGGSTDTQYF.

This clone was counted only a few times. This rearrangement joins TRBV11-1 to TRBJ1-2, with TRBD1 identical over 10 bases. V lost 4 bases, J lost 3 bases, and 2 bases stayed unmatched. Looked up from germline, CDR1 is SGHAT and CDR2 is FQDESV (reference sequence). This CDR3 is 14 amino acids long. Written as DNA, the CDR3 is TGTGCCAGCAGCTCTGGGACAGGGGACTATGGCTACACCTTC. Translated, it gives CASSSGTGDYGYTF.

The CDR3 DNA reads TGTGCCAGCACGGAGGTTTCATGGGAGACCCAGTACTTC. Its translation: CASTEVSWETQYF. J is TRBJ2-5 and V is TRBV28; maybe TRBD2 (5 bases). The germline V and J ends were trimmed by 7 bases and 5 bases, with 14 bases remaining between them. The V gene's germline CDR1 is MDHEN and CDR2 SYDVKM. The CDR3 has 13 residues. Based on the CDR3 plus reference TRBV28 and TRBJ2-5, the full variable domain is DVKVTQSSRYLVKRTGEKVFLECVQDMDHENMFWYRQDPGLGLRLIYFSYDVKMKEKGDIPEGYSVSREKKERFSLILESASTNQTSMYLCASTEVSWETQYFGPGTRLLVL.